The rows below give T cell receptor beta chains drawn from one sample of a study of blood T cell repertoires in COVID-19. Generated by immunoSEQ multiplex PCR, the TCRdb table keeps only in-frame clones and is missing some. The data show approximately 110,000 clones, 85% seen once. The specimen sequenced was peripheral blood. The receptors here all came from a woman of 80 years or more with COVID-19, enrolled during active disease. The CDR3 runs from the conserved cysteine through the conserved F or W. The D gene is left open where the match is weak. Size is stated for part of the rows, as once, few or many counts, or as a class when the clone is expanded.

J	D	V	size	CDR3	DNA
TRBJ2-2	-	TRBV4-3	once	CASSRQAWDTGELFF	TGCGCCAGCAGCCGACAGGCGTGGGACACCGGGGAGCTGTTTTTT
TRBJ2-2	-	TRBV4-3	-	CASSQDPGLNTGELFF	TGCGCCAGCAGCCAAGATCCGGGTTTGAACACCGGGGAGCTGTTTTTT
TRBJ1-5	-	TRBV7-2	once	CASSSQSNQPQHF	TGTGCCAGCAGCTCGCAGAGCAATCAGCCCCAGCATTTT
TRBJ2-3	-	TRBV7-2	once	CASSLEGGRVTDTQYF	TGTGCCAGCAGCTTAGAAGGTGGGCGGGTCACAGATACGCAGTATTTT
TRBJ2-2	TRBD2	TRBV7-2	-	CASSFAVASGGGELFF	TGTGCCAGCAGCTTTGCCGTGGCTAGCGGGGGCGGGGAGCTGTTTTTT
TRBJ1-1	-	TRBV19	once	CASVGRWNTEAFF	TGTGCCTCGGTGGGGCGGTGGAACACTGAAGCTTTCTTT
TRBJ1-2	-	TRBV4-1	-	CASSQDRGPLGYTF	TGCGCCAGCAGCCAAGATCGCGGGCCACTCGGCTACACCTTC
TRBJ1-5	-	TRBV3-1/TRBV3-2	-	CASSPAAGNQPQHF	TGTGCCAGCAGCCCCGCGGCGGGCAATCAGCCCCAGCATTTT
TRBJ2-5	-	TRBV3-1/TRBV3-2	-	CASSPFGETQYF	TGTGCCAGCAGCCCGTTCGGAGAGACCCAGTACTTC
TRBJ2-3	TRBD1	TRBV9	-	CASSVTGTEAVDTQYF	TGTGCCAGCAGCGTTACCGGGACAGAGGCGGTGGATACGCAGTATTTT
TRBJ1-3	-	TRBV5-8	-	CASSRGQPLSGNTIYF	TGTGCCAGCAGCCGCGGACAGCCACTCTCTGGAAACACCATATATTTT
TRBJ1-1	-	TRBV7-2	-	CASSLQSGNTEAFF	TGTGCCAGCAGCTTACAATCCGGGAACACTGAAGCTTTCTTT
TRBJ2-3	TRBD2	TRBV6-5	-	CASSYRLAGGGDTQYF	TGTGCCAGCAGCTACAGACTAGCGGGAGGGGGGGATACGCAGTATTTT
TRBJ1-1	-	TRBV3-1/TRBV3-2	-	CASSQSVNTEAFF	TGTGCCAGCAGCCAGTCGGTTAACACTGAAGCTTTCTTT
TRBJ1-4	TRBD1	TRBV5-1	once	CASSGDRAANEKLFF	TGCGCCAGCAGCGGCGACAGGGCAGCTAATGAAAAACTGTTTTTT
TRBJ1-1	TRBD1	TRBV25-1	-	CASSETGFGTEAFF	TGTGCCAGCAGTGAGACAGGGTTTGGTACTGAAGCTTTCTTT
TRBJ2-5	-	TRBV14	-	CASSQVGAHLYRYF	TGTGCCAGCAGCCAAGTAGGGGCCCACCTTTACCGGTACTTC
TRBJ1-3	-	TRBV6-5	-	CASSTSGYGNTIYF	TGTGCCAGCAGTACCTCAGGGTACGGAAACACCATATATTTT
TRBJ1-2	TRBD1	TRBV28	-	CASSQGDRGSGYTF	TGTGCCAGCAGCCAGGGAGACAGGGGGAGTGGCTACACCTTC
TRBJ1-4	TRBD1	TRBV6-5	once	CASRDRGKQKLFF	TGTGCCAGCAGGGACAGGGGGAAACAAAAACTGTTTTTT
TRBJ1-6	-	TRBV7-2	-	CASSLVGGPGNSPLHF	TGTGCCAGCAGCTTAGTGGGGGGGCCGGGCAATTCACCCCTCCACTTT
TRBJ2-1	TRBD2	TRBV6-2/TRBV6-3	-	CASSLREGDEQFF	TGTGCCAGCAGTCTGCGGGAGGGCGATGAGCAGTTCTTC
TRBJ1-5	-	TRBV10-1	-	CAGTFQHF	TGCGCCGGGACTTTCCAGCATTTT
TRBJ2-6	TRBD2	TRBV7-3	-	CASSLPGTSGMAGANVLTF	TGTGCCAGCAGCTTACCCGGGACTAGCGGGATGGCTGGGGCCAACGTCCTGACTTTC
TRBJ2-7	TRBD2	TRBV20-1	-	CSASGTSDWEQYF	TGCAGTGCTAGTGGGACTAGCGATTGGGAGCAGTACTTC
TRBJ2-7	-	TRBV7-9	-	CASSAGIPADEQYF	TGTGCCAGCAGCGCGGGGATCCCGGCAGACGAGCAGTACTTC
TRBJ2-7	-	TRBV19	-	CASSIGQGNYEQYF	TGTGCCAGTAGTATCGGGCAGGGTAACTACGAGCAGTACTTC
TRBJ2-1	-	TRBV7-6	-	CASSLQGGEQFF	TGTGCCAGCAGCTTACAGGGAGGTGAGCAGTTCTTC
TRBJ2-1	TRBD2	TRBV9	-	CASSQSGSSYNEQFF	TGTGCCAGCAGCCAAAGCGGGAGCTCCTACAATGAGCAGTTCTTC
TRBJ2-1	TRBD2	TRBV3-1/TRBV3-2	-	CASSHSGSGYNEQFF	TGTGCCAGCAGTCATAGCGGGAGCGGCTACAATGAGCAGTTCTTC
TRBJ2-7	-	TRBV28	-	CASSLFGHYEQYF	TGTGCCAGCAGTTTATTCGGTCACTACGAGCAGTACTTC
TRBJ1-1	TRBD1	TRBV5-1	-	CASSSKDRVEAFF	TGCGCCAGCAGCTCTAAGGACAGGGTGGAAGCTTTCTTT